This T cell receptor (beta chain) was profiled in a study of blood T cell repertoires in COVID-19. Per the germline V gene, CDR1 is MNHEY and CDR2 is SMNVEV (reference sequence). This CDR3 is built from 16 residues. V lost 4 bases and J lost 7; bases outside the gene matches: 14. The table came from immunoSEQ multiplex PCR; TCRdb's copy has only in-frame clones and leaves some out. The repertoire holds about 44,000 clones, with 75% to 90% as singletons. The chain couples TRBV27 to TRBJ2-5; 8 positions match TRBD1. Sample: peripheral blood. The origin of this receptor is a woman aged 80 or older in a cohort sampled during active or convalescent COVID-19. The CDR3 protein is CASSWTAVGQGATQYF. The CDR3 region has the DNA TGTGCCAGCAGTTGGACTGCAGTGGGGCAGGGGGCGACCCAGTACTTC.